The next 13 T cell receptor beta chains were all read from a single sample in a study of blood T cell repertoires in COVID-19 (dated by TCRdb to the early 2020s). Receptors were amplified or captured by the immunoSEQ multiplex PCR assay. The immuneACCESS repertoire file appears here via TCRdb, limited to in-frame rearrangements. These files lack a portion of the clones; in checked studies, under half of the deficit traces to unresolved V genes, and the cause of the others is not known. The sample yields about 120,000 clones; around three quarters were counted once. The top ten clones comprise approximately 4% of the sample. Source material: peripheral blood. The receptors were gathered from a woman older than 75 with acute or convalescent COVID-19.

The chain recombines TRBV15 with TRBJ1-6, with D tentatively TRBD1 (5 bases). Germline assignment: CDR1 LNHNV and CDR2 YYDKDF (reference sequence). V lost 1 base and J 7 bases, leaving 8 bases between the germline ends. The CDR3 is 14 amino acids. CDR3 in DNA: TGTGCCACCAGCAGAGGGGGCAGAAATTCACCCCTCCACTTT. Its protein product is CATSRGGRNSPLHF.

This clone was counted once. The rearrangement uses TRBV29-1 and TRBJ1-1, with D possibly being TRBD1 (6 bases). Per germline, CDR1 SQVTM and CDR2 ANQGSEA. With 6 bases removed from V and 8 bases from J, the gap between germline ends came to 13 bases. This CDR3 region has 11 residues. In nucleotides, the CDR3 is TGCAGCGTCGGGGCAGGGGAGGAAGCTTTCTTT. Translating gives CSVGAGEEAFF.

The chain joins TRBV11-2 to TRBJ2-7, with TRBD2 as a possible D gene (6 bases). The ends were cut back, 4 bases at V and 6 bases at J, with 13 bases in the middle. Germline V gene sequence: CDR1 SGHAT, CDR2 FQNNGV. The CDR3 sequence is 13 residues long. CDR3 sequence: CASSSAEGTEQYF. DNA for the CDR3: TGTGCCAGCAGCTCCGCGGAGGGGACCGAGCAGTACTTC.

The rearrangement links TRBV24-1 to TRBJ2-1; 7 bases align to TRBD2. The CDR3 is made up of 14 amino acids. Germline assignment: CDR1 KGHDR and CDR2 SFDVKD. The junction had 9 bases not matched to a gene; V was cut back by 5 bases and J by 9 bases. The DNA of the CDR3 is TGTGCCACCAGTGGAGTAGCGGGCGACGGTGAGCAGTTCTTC. It codes for CATSGVAGDGEQFF.

The chain combines TRBV18 with TRBJ1-1, with 10 positions matching TRBD1. The CDR3 covers 12 residues. Trimming took 0 bases from V and 13 from J; bases not matched to a gene: 2. Germline V gene sequence: CDR1 KGHSH, CDR2 LQKENI. The CDR3 DNA reads TGTGCCAGCTCACCACCGGGACAGGGGTTTTTCTTT. Translating gives CASSPPGQGFFF.

This rearrangement joins TRBV2 to TRBJ1-2; D is possibly TRBD1 (6 bases). Germline lookup yields CDR1 SNHLY and CDR2 FYNNEI. Trimming pared 4 bases from V and 2 bases from J, leaving 11 bases between. The CDR3 contains 14 residues. CDR3 sequence (DNA): TGTGCCAGCAGTGGCGGCAGGGGCAACTATGGCTACACCTTC. Residues: CASSGGRGNYGYTF.

The V and J genes are TRBV3-1 (or the pseudogene TRBV3-2) and TRBJ2-2; TRBD2 aligns across 10 bases. This CDR3 is built from 18 residues. Germline CDR1 and CDR2: LGHDT and YNNKEL (reference sequence). The V segment lost 4 bases and the J segment 4 bases; nucleotides outside the gene matches: 12. CDR3 protein: CASSLSVPGLATTGELFF. CDR3 in DNA: TGTGCCAGCAGCCTCTCAGTCCCGGGACTAGCGACCACCGGGGAGCTGTTTTTT.

V gene TRBV12-1 combines with J gene TRBJ1-5. TRBV12-1 is reported as a pseudogene. The CDR3 covers 15 residues. This chain's CDR3 is CASSSTGVQNQPQHF. In DNA form, the CDR3 reads TGTGCCAGCAGCTCCACCGGGGTACAAAATCAGCCCCAGCATTTT.

The V gene is TRBV9, the J gene TRBJ1-2; 7 bases fit TRBD1. V trimming: 3 bases; J trimming: 1 base; junction bases outside the gene matches: 6. Germline CDR1 is SGDLS and CDR2 is YYNGEE. CDR3 length equals 15 residues. CDR3 sequence (DNA): TGTGCCAGCAGCGCGGGGGACAGAAATAACTATGGCTACACCTTC. Its translation: CASSAGDRNNYGYTF.

This chain joins TRBV11-1 and TRBJ2-5, with D possibly matching TRBD2 (6 bases). Per germline, CDR1 SGHAT and CDR2 FQDESV (reference sequence). V gave up 4 bases and J gave up 5 bases, with 8 bases separating them. The CDR3 is 12 residues long. In nucleotides, the CDR3 is TGTGCCAGCAGCTCCGGGAGTGAGACCCAGTACTTC. Its translation: CASSSGSETQYF.

In this sample, this clone turned up a few times. V is TRBV29-1 and J is TRBJ2-7, with 8 positions matching TRBD1. V lost 4 bases to trimming and J lost 4 bases; unmatched junction nucleotides: 3. Germline CDR1 is SQVTM and CDR2 is ANQGSEA. There are 12 residues in the CDR3. Here the CDR3 reads CSVGQGAYEQYF. In DNA form, the CDR3 reads TGCAGCGTTGGGCAGGGGGCTTACGAGCAGTACTTC.

This clone was detected once. The gene calls are TRBV6-5 and TRBJ1-1, with D maybe TRBD1 (6 bases). CDR1 and CDR2 (germline): MNHEY, SVGAGI. The CDR3 consists of 13 residues. V lost 6 bases and J lost 1, with 9 bases in between. CDR3 nucleotides: TGTGCCAGCAGGGAGACAGGGAACACTGAAGCTTTCTTT. Protein: CASRETGNTEAFF.

The CDR3 reads CASSLQVEVTEAFF. DNA for the CDR3: TGTGCCAGCAGCCTACAGGTTGAGGTCACTGAAGCTTTCTTT. The V gene is TRBV7-2, the J gene TRBJ1-1, with a possible D match to TRBD1 (5 bases). The germline V gene encodes CDR1 SGHTA and CDR2 FQGNSA. V dropped 5 bases and J dropped 4 bases, with 14 bases sitting between them. CDR3 length: 14 residues.